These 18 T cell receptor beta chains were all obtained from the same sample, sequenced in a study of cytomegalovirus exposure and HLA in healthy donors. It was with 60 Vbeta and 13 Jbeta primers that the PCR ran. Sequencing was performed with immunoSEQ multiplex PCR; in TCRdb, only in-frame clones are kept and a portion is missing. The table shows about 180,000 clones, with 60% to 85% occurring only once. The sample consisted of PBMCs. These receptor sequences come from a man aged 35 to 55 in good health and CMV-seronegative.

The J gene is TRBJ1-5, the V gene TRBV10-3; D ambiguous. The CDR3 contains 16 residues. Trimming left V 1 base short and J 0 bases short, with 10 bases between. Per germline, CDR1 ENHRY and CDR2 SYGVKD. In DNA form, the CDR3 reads TGTGCCATCAGTGAGTGGGAGACATATAGCAATCAGCCCCAGCATTTT. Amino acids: CAISEWETYSNQPQHF.

CDR3 bases: TGCGCCAGCAGCTTTGGGGCAGCCACTGAAGCTTTCTTT. It specifies CASSFGAATEAFF. The rearrangement uses TRBV5-1 and TRBJ1-1; a weak D match, TRBD1 (5 bases). Germline-derived CDR1 and CDR2 are SGHRS and YFSETQ. V was clipped by 2 bases and J by 4 bases, with 9 bases between them. This CDR3 has 13 amino acids.

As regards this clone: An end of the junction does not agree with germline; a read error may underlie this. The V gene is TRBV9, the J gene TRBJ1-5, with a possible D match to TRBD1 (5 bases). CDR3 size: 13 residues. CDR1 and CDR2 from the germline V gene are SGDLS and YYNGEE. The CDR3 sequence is CACSQDTYQPQHF. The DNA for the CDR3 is TGTGCCTGCAGCCAGGACACCTATCAGCCCCAGCATTTT.

The CDR3, as DNA: TGCGCCAGCAGCCCAAAAACAGGGGGGTACGAGCAGTACTTC. Translated, it gives CASSPKTGGYEQYF. The chain combines TRBV5-1 with TRBJ2-7, with TRBD1 identical over 8 bases. With V trimmed by 4 bases and J by 4 bases, 7 bases remained unmatched. The CDR3 runs to 14 residues. CDR1 is SGHRS, CDR2 YFSETQ, per germline.

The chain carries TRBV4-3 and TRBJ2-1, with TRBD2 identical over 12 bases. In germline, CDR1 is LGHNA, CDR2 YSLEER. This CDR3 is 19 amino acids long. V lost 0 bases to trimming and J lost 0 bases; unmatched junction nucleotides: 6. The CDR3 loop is CASSQERLAGARSYNEQFF. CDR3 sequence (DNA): TGCGCCAGCAGCCAAGAACGACTAGCGGGAGCCCGCTCCTACAATGAGCAGTTCTTC.

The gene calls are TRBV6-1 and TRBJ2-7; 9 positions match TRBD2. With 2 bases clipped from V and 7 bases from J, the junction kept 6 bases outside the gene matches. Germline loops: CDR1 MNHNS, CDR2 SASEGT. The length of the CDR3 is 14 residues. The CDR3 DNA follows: TGTGCCAGCAGTGAATGGCGGGGGGGCGGGGAGCAGTACTTC. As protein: CASSEWRGGGEQYF.

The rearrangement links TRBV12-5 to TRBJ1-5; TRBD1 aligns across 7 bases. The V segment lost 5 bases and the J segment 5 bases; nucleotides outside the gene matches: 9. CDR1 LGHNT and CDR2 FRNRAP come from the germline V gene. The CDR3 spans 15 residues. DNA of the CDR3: TGTGCTAGTGGTCCGCCCAACGACAGGGATCAGCCCCAGCATTTT. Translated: CASGPPNDRDQPQHF.

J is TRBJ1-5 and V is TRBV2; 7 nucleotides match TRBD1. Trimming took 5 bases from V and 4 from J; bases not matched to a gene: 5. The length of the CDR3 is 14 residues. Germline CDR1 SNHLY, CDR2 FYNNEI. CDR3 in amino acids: CASSTSGGNQPQHF. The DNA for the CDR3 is TGTGCCAGCAGTACCTCAGGGGGAAATCAGCCCCAGCATTTT.

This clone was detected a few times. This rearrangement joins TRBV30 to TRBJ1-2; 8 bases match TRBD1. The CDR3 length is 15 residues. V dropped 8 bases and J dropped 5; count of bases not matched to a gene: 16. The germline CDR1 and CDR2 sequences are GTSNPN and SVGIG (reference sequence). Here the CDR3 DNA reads TGTGCCCATGGGGGACAGGAGCTTTCGGGATATGGCTACACCTTC. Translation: CAHGGQELSGYGYTF.

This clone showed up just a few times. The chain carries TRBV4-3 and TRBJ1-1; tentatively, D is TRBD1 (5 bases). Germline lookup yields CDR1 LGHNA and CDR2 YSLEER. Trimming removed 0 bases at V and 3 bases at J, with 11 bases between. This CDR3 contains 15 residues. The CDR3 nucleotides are TGCGCCAGCAGCCAAGATTGGCGGGGGGACACTGAAGCTTTCTTT. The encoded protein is CASSQDWRGDTEAFF.

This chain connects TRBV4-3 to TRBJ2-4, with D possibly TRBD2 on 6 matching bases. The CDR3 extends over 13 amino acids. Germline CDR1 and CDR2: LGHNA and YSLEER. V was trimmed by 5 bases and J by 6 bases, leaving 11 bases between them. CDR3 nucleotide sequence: TGCGCCAGCAGCACCTCGGAGGGAAACATTCAGTACTTC. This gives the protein CASSTSEGNIQYF.

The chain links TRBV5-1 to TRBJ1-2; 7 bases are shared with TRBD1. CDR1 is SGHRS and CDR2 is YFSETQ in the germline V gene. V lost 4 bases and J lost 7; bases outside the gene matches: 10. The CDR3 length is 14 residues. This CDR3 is CASSPRQGGSGYTF. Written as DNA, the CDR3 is TGCGCCAGCAGCCCCAGACAGGGAGGCTCTGGCTACACCTTC.

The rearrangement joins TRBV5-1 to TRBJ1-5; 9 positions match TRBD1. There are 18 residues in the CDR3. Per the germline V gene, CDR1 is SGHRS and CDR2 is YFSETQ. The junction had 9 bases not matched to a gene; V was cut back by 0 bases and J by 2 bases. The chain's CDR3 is CASSLEGPTGGGNQPQHF. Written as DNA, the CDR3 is TGCGCCAGCAGCTTGGAAGGGCCGACAGGGGGTGGCAATCAGCCCCAGCATTTT.

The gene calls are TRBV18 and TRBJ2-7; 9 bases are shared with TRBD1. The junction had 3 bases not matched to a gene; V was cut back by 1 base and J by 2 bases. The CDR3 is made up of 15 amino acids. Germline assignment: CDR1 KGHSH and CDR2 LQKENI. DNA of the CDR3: TGTGCCAGCTCACCACAGGGGACAGGGACCTACGAGCAGTACTTC. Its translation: CASSPQGTGTYEQYF.

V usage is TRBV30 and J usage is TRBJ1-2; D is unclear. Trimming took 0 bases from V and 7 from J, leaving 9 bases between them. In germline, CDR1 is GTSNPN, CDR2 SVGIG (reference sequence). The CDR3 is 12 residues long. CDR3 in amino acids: CAWSVHGAGYTF. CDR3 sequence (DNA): TGTGCCTGGAGTGTACATGGAGCTGGCTACACCTTC. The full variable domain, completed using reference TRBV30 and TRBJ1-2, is SQTIHQWPATLVQPVGSPLSLECTVEGTSNPNLYWYRQAAGRGLQLLFYSVGIGQISSEVPQNLSASRPQDRQFILSSKKLLLSDSGFYLCAWSVHGAGYTFGSGTRLTVV.

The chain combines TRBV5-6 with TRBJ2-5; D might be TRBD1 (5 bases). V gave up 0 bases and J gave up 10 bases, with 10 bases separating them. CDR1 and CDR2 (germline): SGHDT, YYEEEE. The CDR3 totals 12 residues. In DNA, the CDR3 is TGTGCCAGCAGCTTGGCCGGCAGGGACCAGTACTTC. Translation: CASSLAGRDQYF.

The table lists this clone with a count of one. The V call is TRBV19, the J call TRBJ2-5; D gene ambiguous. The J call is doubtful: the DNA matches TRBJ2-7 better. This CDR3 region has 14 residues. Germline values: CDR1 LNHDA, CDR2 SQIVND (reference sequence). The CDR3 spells CASSGQESSYEQYF. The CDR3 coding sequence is TGTGCCAGTAGTGGTCAGGAAAGCTCCTACGAGCAGTACTTC.

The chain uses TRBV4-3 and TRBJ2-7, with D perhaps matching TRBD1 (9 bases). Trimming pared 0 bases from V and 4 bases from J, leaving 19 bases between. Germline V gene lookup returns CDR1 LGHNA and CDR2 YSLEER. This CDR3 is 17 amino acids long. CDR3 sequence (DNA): TGCGCCAGCAGCCAAGATAGTAGCGGGACAGGGTTATACGAGCAGTACTTC. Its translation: CASSQDSSGTGLYEQYF.